The subject of this entry is one T cell receptor (beta chain). Its antigen remains unidentified. Only in-frame clones appear in the TCRdb table, and some are missing; sequencing was by immunoSEQ multiplex PCR. The table lists roughly 70,000 clones, roughly 87% of them singletons. The CDR3 extends over 15 amino acids. In germline, CDR1 is SEHNR, CDR2 FQNEAQ (reference sequence). The V and J ends lost 1 base and 5 bases, in that order; junction bases with no gene match: 7. This sample was included in a study of OX40 agonist ivuxolimab in advanced cancers. Study-wide background: Dose-escalation cases comprised hepatocellular carcinoma, melanoma, renal cell or head and neck cancer. Participants averaged roughly 60 years of age (range about 23 to 90) and were under 90% male. Allowance was made for prior anti-PD-1, anti-PD-L1 or anti-CTLA-4 therapy, and 40% to 45% had some. Study results and limitations: Still undetermined is the antigen specificity of the expanded peripheral T cells.

Sequenced here: CD4+ or CD8+ T cells sorted from blood, sampled in a trial of the OX40 agonist ivuxolimab. This receptor was taken from an adult with an advanced solid tumor such as melanoma, head and neck, liver or kidney cancer. This chain joins TRBV7-9 and TRBJ2-7; 8 bases align to TRBD1. The CDR3: CASSLGTGILDEQYF. The CDR3, as DNA: TGTGCCAGCAGCTTAGGGACAGGGATATTAGACGAGCAGTACTTC.